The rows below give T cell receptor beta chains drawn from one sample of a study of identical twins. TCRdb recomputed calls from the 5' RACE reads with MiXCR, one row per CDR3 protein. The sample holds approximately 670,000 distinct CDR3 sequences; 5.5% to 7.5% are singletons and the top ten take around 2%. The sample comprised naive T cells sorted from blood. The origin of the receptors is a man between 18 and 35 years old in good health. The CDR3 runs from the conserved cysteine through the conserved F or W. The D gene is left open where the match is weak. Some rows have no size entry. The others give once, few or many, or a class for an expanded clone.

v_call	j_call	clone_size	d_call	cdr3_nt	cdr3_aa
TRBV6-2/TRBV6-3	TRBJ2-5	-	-	TGTGCCAGCAAAGGACTGCGCTTAGCGGACCAAGAGACCCAGTACTTC	CASKGLRLADQETQYF
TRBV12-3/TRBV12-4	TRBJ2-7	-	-	TGTGCCAGCAGCCGTATCGACTACGAGCAGTACTTC	CASSRIDYEQYF
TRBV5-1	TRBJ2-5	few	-	TGCGCCAGCAGCTTGACAAATCAAGAGACCCAGTACTTC	CASSLTNQETQYF
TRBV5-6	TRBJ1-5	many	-	TGTGCCAGCAGCTCCAAATCGGTCTCTAGGTGGATAGATCAGCCCCAGCATTTT	CASSSKSVSRWIDQPQHF
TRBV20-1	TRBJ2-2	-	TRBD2	TGCAGTGCTAGAGATCTAAGGACTAGCGCCTGGAACACCGGGGAGCTGTTTTTT	CSARDLRTSAWNTGELFF
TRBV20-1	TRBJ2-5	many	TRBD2	TGCAGTGCCAGACTAGCGGGGCAAGAGACCCAGTACTTC	CSARLAGQETQYF
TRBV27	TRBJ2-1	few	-	TGTGCCAGCAGTTCCCTTAGGGGGAGAATCTCCTACAATGAGCAGTTCTTC	CASSSLRGRISYNEQFF
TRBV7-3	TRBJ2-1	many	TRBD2	TGTGCCAGCAGCCCCCCCTTCGGGACTAGTCATGAGCAGTTCTTC	CASSPPFGTSHEQFF
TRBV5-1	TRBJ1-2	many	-	TGCGCCAGCAGCTCCGTCGGTGGGGAGGCGAGCTATGGCTACACCTTC	CASSSVGGEASYGYTF
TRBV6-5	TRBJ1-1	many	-	TGTGCCAGCAGTTACTTGGGAGGGGACACTGAAGCTTTCTTT	CASSYLGGDTEAFF
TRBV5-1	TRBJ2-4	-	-	TGCGCCAGCAGCTTGGGGGGTAATAGCTTGGGACACCAGTACTTC	CASSLGGNSLGHQYF
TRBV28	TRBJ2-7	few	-	TGTGCCAGCAGTTTAAGCGTCAGTAAGGGGAACGACGAGCAGTACTTC	CASSLSVSKGNDEQYF
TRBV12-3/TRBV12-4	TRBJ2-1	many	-	TGTGCCAGCAGTTTTACCGCACTAGCACATAATGATAGGCAGTTCTTC	CASSFTALAHNDRQFF
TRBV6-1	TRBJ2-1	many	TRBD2	TGTGCCAGCAGTAGCGGGAGTGGTGCCTACAATGAGCAGTTCTTC	CASSSGSGAYNEQFF
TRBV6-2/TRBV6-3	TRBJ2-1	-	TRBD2	TGTGCCAGCGAGGGCGGGAGTGTCTCCTACAATGAGCAGTTCTTC	CASEGGSVSYNEQFF
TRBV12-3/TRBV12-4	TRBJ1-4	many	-	TGTGCCAGCAGCCTCGCCCCGGCGGGGGAAAAACTGTTTTTT	CASSLAPAGEKLFF
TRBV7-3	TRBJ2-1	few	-	TGTGCCAGCAGCTTTACGACCTCTAGCGTGGTAGGCAATGAGCAGTTCTTC	CASSFTTSSVVGNEQFF
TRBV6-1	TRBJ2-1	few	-	TGTGCCAGGGGGGGACCTGACGGCTACAATGAGCAGTTCTTC	CARGGPDGYNEQFF
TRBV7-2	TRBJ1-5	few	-	TGTGCCAGCAGCTTAGCCGCTACTAGCAATCAGCCCCAGCATTTT	CASSLAATSNQPQHF
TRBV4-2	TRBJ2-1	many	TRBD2	TGTGCCAGCAGCCCTCATAGCGGGAGTTCCTACAATGAGCAGTTCTTC	CASSPHSGSSYNEQFF
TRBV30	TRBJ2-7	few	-	TGTGCCTGGAGTGTAATATACGAGCAGTACTTC	CAWSVIYEQYF
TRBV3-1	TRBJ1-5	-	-	TGTGCCAGCAGCCAAGATTGGTATCAGCCCCAGCATTTT	CASSQDWYQPQHF
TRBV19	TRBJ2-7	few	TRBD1	TGTGCCAGTAGTATAACCGGGACAGGGTCCTACGAGCAGTACTTC	CASSITGTGSYEQYF
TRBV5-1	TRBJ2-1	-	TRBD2	TGCGCCAGCAGTCATACGTTAGCGGGAGTCCTCTTGGGGAATGAGCAGTTCTTC	CASSHTLAGVLLGNEQFF
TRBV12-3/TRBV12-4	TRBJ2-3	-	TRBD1	TGTGCCAGCAGGGGGGGACAGGCGGTTACGCAGTATTTT	CASRGGQAVTQYF
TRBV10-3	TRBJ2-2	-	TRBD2	TGTGCCATCAGTGAGGGATCCGCGGGAGTGGTCGGGGAGCTGTTTTTT	CAISEGSAGVVGELFF
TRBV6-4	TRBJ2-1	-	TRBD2	TGTGCCAGCAGTAGGACTAGCGGGAATGGCAATGAGCAGTTCTTC	CASSRTSGNGNEQFF
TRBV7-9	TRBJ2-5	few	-	TGTGCCAGCAGCCCCAGTCGGGCGAACATCCAAGAGACCCAGTACTTC	CASSPSRANIQETQYF
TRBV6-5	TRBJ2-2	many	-	TGTGCCAGCAGTTACTCAGGGGTAAACACCGGGGAGCTGTTTTTT	CASSYSGVNTGELFF
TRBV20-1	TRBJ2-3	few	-	TGCAGTGCCGTGAGCCGGGACTTCCCTCCCCCAGATACGCAGTATTTT	CSAVSRDFPPPDTQYF
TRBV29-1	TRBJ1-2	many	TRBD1	TGCAGCGTGGACGACAGGGGGGATGGCTACACCTTC	CSVDDRGDGYTF
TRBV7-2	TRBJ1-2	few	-	TGTGCCAGCAGCTTAATACAGCAATCCTATGGCTACACCTTC	CASSLIQQSYGYTF
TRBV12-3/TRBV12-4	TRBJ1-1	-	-	TGTGCCAGCAGTTTATTATTAAGAAGGGGGGCTTTCTTT	CASSLLLRRGAFF
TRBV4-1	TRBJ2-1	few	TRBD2	TGCGCCAGCAGCCAGGGCCCGGGACTAGCGGGAGGGGGTGAGTTCTTC	CASSQGPGLAGGGEFF
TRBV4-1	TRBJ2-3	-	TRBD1	TGCGCCAGCAGCCAAGATCCACAGGGGGCCGGCACAGATACGCAGTATTTT	CASSQDPQGAGTDTQYF
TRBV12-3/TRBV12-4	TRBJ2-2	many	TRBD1	TGTGCCAGCAGTCCGAGAGAGTGGACAGGGAACACCGGGGAGCTGTTTTTT	CASSPREWTGNTGELFF
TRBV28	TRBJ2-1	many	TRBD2	TGTGCCAGCAGTTTTGGGGGAGGGGTTCACAATGAGCAGTTCTTC	CASSFGGGVHNEQFF
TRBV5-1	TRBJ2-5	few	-	TGCGCCAGCAGCTTGTTACAGCCCGAAGAGACCCAGTACTTC	CASSLLQPEETQYF
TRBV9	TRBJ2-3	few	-	TGTGCCAGCAGCGTAAGGGTCACCACAGATACGCAGTATTTT	CASSVRVTTDTQYF
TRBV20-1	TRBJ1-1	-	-	TGCAGTGCTAGAGCGGTACCTGAAGCTTTCTTT	CSARAVPEAFF
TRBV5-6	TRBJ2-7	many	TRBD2	TGTGCCAGCTTATGGCGGGGGAGTAACGAGCAGTACTTC	CASLWRGSNEQYF
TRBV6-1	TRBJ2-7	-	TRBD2	TGTGCCAGCAGTACGGGACTAGCGAGCTACGAGCAGTACTTC	CASSTGLASYEQYF
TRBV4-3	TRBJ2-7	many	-	TGCGCCAGCAGCCAAGATCATGGCCCGGGGGCCACCTACGAGCAGTACTTC	CASSQDHGPGATYEQYF
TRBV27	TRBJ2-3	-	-	TGTGCCAGCAGTCTCCAACCCGGCACAGATACGCAGTATTTT	CASSLQPGTDTQYF
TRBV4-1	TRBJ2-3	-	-	TGCGCCAGCAGCCAGCGACTGCGCACAGATACGCAGTATTTT	CASSQRLRTDTQYF
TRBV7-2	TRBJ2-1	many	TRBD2	TGTGCCAGCAGCTTAGAAGCGGGAGGCCACAATGAGCAGTTCTTC	CASSLEAGGHNEQFF
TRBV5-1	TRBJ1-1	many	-	TGCGCCAGCAGCTTAGGAAGGGCTAAGGGGGGTGAAGCTTTCTTT	CASSLGRAKGGEAFF
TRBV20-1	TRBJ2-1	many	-	TGCAGTGCTAGGGGCTACTCCTACAATGAGCAGTTCTTC	CSARGYSYNEQFF
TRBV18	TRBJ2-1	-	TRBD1	TGTGCCAGCTCACCTATCACAGGGGGCCCCTACAATGAGCAGTTCTTC	CASSPITGGPYNEQFF